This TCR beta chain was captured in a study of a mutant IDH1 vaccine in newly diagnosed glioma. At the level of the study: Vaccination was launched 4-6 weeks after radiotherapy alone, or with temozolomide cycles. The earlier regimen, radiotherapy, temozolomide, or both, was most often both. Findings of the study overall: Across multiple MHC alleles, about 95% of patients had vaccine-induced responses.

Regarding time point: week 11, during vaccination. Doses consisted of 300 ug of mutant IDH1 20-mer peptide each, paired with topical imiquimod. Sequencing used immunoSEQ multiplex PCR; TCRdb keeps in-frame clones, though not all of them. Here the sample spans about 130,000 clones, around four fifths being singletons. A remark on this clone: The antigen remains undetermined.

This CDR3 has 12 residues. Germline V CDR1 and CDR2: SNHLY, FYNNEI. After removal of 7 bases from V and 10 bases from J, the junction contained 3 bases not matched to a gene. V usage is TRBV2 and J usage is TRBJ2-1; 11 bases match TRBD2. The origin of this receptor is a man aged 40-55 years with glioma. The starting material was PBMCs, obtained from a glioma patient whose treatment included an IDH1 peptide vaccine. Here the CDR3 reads CASNSGGGEQFF. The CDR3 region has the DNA TGTGCCAGCAATAGCGGGGGGGGAGAGCAGTTCTTC.